This T cell receptor beta chain was obtained from a study of T cell responses to AZD1222 COVID-19 vaccine. Study-wide background: It was second doses at about 4 or about 12 weeks that were pooled. Study results and caveats: The sample set comprised mostly white British donors with more females, and clonal diversity was possibly underestimated.

The CDR3 covers 14 residues. CDR1 is KGHDR, CDR2 SFDVKD, per germline. V was pared by 9 bases and J by 7 bases, with 18 bases between. Points on this clone: Its specificity is unknown.

Data came from immunoSEQ multiplex PCR; TCRdb stores just in-frame clones and leaves some out. The sample has roughly 99,000 clones; roughly 90% are singletons. The sample consisted of peripheral blood, taken on day 0 of AZD1222 vaccination. The rearrangement joins TRBV24-1 to TRBJ1-5; perhaps TRBD1 as D (5 bases). The source is an adult in good health. CDR3 in DNA: TGTGCCACCCAGAGGGCAGGGCTTAACCAGCCCCAGCATTTT. The encoded protein is CATQRAGLNQPQHF.